These 25 T cell receptor beta chains were sequenced from one sample in a study of blood T cell repertoires in COVID-19. TCRdb's table, derived via immunoSEQ multiplex PCR, lists solely in-frame clones and lacks some. The repertoire holds roughly 170,000 clones, with roughly 90% as singletons. The sample consisted of peripheral blood. The receptor set was obtained from a man in his sixties with acute or convalescent COVID-19.

V is TRBV6-5 and J is TRBJ2-1; TRBD2 matches at 9 bases. The trim removed 4 bases at V and 10 bases at J, leaving 8 bases unmatched. Germline V gene data show CDR1 as MNHEY and CDR2 as SVGAGI. The CDR3 is 14 amino acids. This CDR3 is CASSSPGLAREQFF. The CDR3 nucleotides are TGTGCCAGCAGTTCTCCGGGACTAGCAAGGGAGCAGTTCTTC.

The CDR3: CASSQDVGGGILETQYF. The CDR3 region has the DNA TGTGCCAGCAGCCAAGATGTCGGGGGGGGGATCCTGGAGACCCAGTACTTC. The rearrangement links TRBV3-1 (or the pseudogene TRBV3-2) to TRBJ2-5, with 8 bases aligning to TRBD2. The CDR3 is 17 amino acids. CDR1 is LGHDT and CDR2 is YNNKEL in the germline V gene (reference sequence). The V gene end was trimmed by 0 bases and the J gene end by 5 bases; junction bases not matched to a gene: 11.

The rearrangement uses TRBV7-2 and TRBJ2-7; 8 nucleotides line up with TRBD2. Germline CDR1 and CDR2: SGHTA and FQGNSA. The CDR3 has 15 residues. Trimming at V came to 7 bases and at J to 5 bases, leaving 13 bases not matched to a gene. CDR3 sequence: CASISQSGSINEQYF. The CDR3 DNA sequence: TGTGCCAGCATCTCTCAAAGCGGGAGTATCAACGAGCAGTACTTC.

The chain links TRBV6-5 to TRBJ1-1; a weak D match, TRBD1 (5 bases). The CDR3 has 16 residues. Germline values: CDR1 MNHEY, CDR2 SVGAGI. V lost 4 bases and J lost 0, with 15 bases in between. CDR3 in amino acids: CASSLGQLRMNTEAFF. CDR3 nucleotides: TGTGCCAGCAGTTTGGGGCAGCTACGGATGAACACTGAAGCTTTCTTT.

This clone was observed a handful of times. V and J are TRBV5-6 and TRBJ1-5; perhaps TRBD1 as D (5 bases). The CDR3 covers 15 residues. The V and J ends lost 1 base and 5 bases respectively, with 13 bases between them. CDR1 SGHDT and CDR2 YYEEEE come from the germline V gene. The CDR3 spells CASSLLGKGDQPQHF. DNA of the CDR3: TGTGCCAGCAGCTTGTTGGGGAAAGGGGATCAGCCCCAGCATTTT.

J is TRBJ2-7 and V is TRBV7-6; TRBD2 might be the D (6 bases). The CDR3 length is 15 residues. Germline V gene sequence: CDR1 SGHVS, CDR2 FNYEAQ. V lost 2 bases to trimming and J lost 0 bases, with 11 bases between them. DNA for the CDR3: TGTGCCAGCAGCTTACTGGCTAGCGACTCCTACGAGCAGTACTTC. Protein: CASSLLASDSYEQYF.

The J gene is TRBJ1-1, the V gene TRBV11-2; maybe TRBD1 (5 bases). The V gene's germline CDR1 is SGHAT and CDR2 FQNNGV. The germline V and J ends were trimmed by 0 bases and 8 bases, with 10 bases remaining between them. The CDR3 consists of 13 residues. CDR3 sequence (DNA): TGTGCCAGCAGCTTAGATGTAAGGGGCGAAGCTTTCTTT. This sequence encodes CASSLDVRGEAFF.

The chain is built from TRBV19 and TRBJ2-1, with 7 bases matching TRBD1. After removal of 5 bases from V and 10 bases from J, the junction contained 11 bases not matched to a gene. Germline V gives CDR1 LNHDA, CDR2 SQIVND (reference sequence). CDR3 length: 14 amino acids. The CDR3 nucleotides read TGTGCCAGTAGTTCCACGGGACAGACCGGGGAGCAGTTCTTC. Translating gives CASSSTGQTGEQFF.

The CDR3 bases are TGTGCCAGCAGCCCCCCGGGACACCCTCAGGGGGGGCCTAGCGGGAGTATCACAGATACGCAGTATTTT. Translation: CASSPPGHPQGGPSGSITDTQYF. The V call is TRBV21-1, the J call TRBJ2-3; TRBD2 is taken as the D call from the table, unchecked against the DNA. TRBV21-1 is flagged as a pseudogene. CDR3 length equals 23 residues.

This clone appeared once. The gene calls are TRBV7-9 and TRBJ2-7; TRBD2 matches at 13 bases. V trimming: 4 bases; J trimming: 1 base; junction bases outside the gene matches: 7. This CDR3 is 17 amino acids long. The germline CDR1 and CDR2 sequences are SEHNR and FQNEAQ (reference sequence). This chain's CDR3 is CASSSKAGLAGSYEQYF. DNA of the CDR3: TGTGCCAGCAGCTCGAAGGCGGGACTAGCGGGGTCCTACGAGCAGTACTTC.

The V and J genes are TRBV28 and TRBJ2-4; TRBD2 agrees at 8 bases. J lost 0 bases, V lost 6 bases, and 10 bases had no gene match. CDR1 is MDHEN and CDR2 is SYDVKM in the germline V gene. The CDR3 totals 17 residues. The CDR3 sequence is CASSLRDSGVAKNIQYF. CDR3 coding DNA: TGTGCCAGCAGCCTAAGGGATAGCGGGGTAGCCAAAAACATTCAGTACTTC.

V gene TRBV5-1 combines with J gene TRBJ1-1, with 8 bases lining up with TRBD1. J was trimmed by 1 base and V by 0 bases; bases with no gene match: 2. The CDR3 is 15 residues long. CDR1 and CDR2 from the germline V gene are SGHRS and YFSETQ. DNA of the CDR3: TGCGCCAGCAGCTTGGGGGGACAGGCGAACACTGAAGCTTTCTTT. As protein: CASSLGGQANTEAFF.

The chain joins TRBV6-4 to TRBJ1-6; D is unclear. Trimming removed 3 bases at V and 7 bases at J, with 13 bases between. This CDR3 comprises 15 residues. Germline V gene sequence: CDR1 MRHNA, CDR2 SNTAGT. The CDR3, as DNA: TGTGCCAGCAGTGAATCGGTGGCGGCAAATTCACCCCTCCACTTT. Protein product: CASSESVAANSPLHF.

This sequence joins TRBV20-1 and TRBJ2-3; D possibly corresponds to TRBD2 (7 bases). From germline, CDR1 is DFQATT and CDR2 SNEGSKA (reference sequence). The length of the CDR3 is 14 residues. The V gene lost 3 bases and the J gene lost 1 base, with 11 bases spanning the gap. The CDR3 sequence is CSASEGGGTDTQYF. CDR3 bases: TGCAGTGCTAGTGAGGGGGGGGGCACAGATACGCAGTATTTT.

Only one count was recorded for this clone. The CDR3, as DNA: TGTGCCAGCAGCCGAGGACCAGGGAGGGACACTGAAGCTTTCTTT. It is translated as CASSRGPGRDTEAFF. The chain joins TRBV5-4 to TRBJ1-1, with a possible D match to TRBD1 (5 bases). The CDR3 is 15 residues long. V lost 4 bases to trimming and J lost 3 bases, with 16 bases between them. Germline V lookup: CDR1 SGHNT, CDR2 YYREEE (reference sequence).

About this clone itself: This specimen includes other DNA sequences encoding the same CDR3. V and J are TRBV7-9 and TRBJ2-2; the D gene is possibly TRBD1 (5 bases). Germline V gene data show CDR1 as SEHNR and CDR2 as FQNEAQ (reference sequence). This CDR3 has 15 amino acids. Trimming stripped 1 base from V and 2 bases from J, with 8 bases between. CDR3 loop: CASSLGTGNTGELFF. The DNA for the CDR3 is TGTGCCAGCAGCTTAGGAACAGGCAACACCGGGGAGCTGTTTTTT.

The CDR3 DNA reads as TGTGCCAGCAGTTCCGTAAGGGGTGGCGGCTACACCTTC. Protein sequence: CASSSVRGGGYTF. The chain joins TRBV6-2 or TRBV6-3 to TRBJ1-2; D is perhaps TRBD1 (5 bases). The germline V gene encodes CDR1 MNHEY and CDR2 SVGEGT. This CDR3 has 13 amino acids. Trimming stripped 4 bases from V and 8 bases from J, with 14 bases between.

The V gene is TRBV5-6, the J gene TRBJ1-1; 7 nucleotides line up with TRBD1. Per the germline V gene, CDR1 is SGHDT and CDR2 is YYEEEE. With 2 bases clipped from V and 2 bases from J, the junction kept 15 bases outside the gene matches. The CDR3 is made up of 18 amino acids. The chain's CDR3 is CASSFYTPSNRGNTEAFF. The DNA for the CDR3 is TGTGCCAGCAGCTTTTATACGCCCAGCAACAGGGGAAACACTGAAGCTTTCTTT.

CDR3 coding DNA: TGTGCCGCCCGGGACAGGGGGGTCGGTGGCTACACCTTC. Its translation: CAARDRGVGGYTF. This chain connects TRBV6-5 to TRBJ1-2; 11 nucleotides line up with TRBD1. The germline V gene has CDR1 MNHEY and CDR2 SVGAGI. The CDR3 is 13 amino acids. With V trimmed by 11 bases and J by 7 bases, 9 bases remained unmatched.

The J gene is TRBJ2-7, the V gene TRBV6-6, with 7 nucleotides matching TRBD2. The germline V gene encodes CDR1 MNHNY and CDR2 SVGAGI (reference sequence). The CDR3 length is 15 residues. J gave up 0 bases and V 6 bases, and 8 bases lay outside the gene matches. CDR3 region: CASSRGEDRSYEQYV. The CDR3 DNA is TGTGCCAGCAGCCGGGGGGAGGATCGCTCCTACGAGCAGTACGTC.

The genes are TRBV3-1 (or the pseudogene TRBV3-2) and TRBJ1-5; D ambiguous. Trimming stripped 0 bases from V and 7 bases from J, with 16 bases between. Looked up from germline, CDR1 is LGHDT and CDR2 is YNNKEL (reference sequence). The length of the CDR3 is 16 residues. CDR3 DNA sequence: TGTGCCAGCAGCCAAGAACTCGGAGGGTTCGGCCAGCCCCAGCATTTT. It specifies CASSQELGGFGQPQHF.

CDR3 region: CASHDRNTEAFF. The DNA of the CDR3 is TGTGCCAGTCATGACAGGAACACTGAAGCTTTCTTT. The chain is built from TRBV18 and TRBJ1-1, with TRBD1 as a possible D gene (5 bases). The CDR3 is 12 amino acids. Germline V gene data show CDR1 as KGHSH and CDR2 as LQKENI. The V end lost 9 bases, the J end lost 1 base, and 9 bases lay between the germline ends.

The chain joins TRBV5-1 to TRBJ2-7, with TRBD2 matching 9 bases. Germline V gene sequence: CDR1 SGHRS, CDR2 YFSETQ. The CDR3 is made up of 13 amino acids. V shed 4 bases and J 5 bases; nucleotides not matched to a gene: 4. This CDR3 reads CASSALAGHEQYF. As DNA, the CDR3 is TGCGCCAGCAGCGCCCTAGCGGGGCACGAGCAGTACTTC.

This clone was observed a single time. This sequence joins TRBV6-5 and TRBJ1-3; D gene ambiguous. CDR1 and CDR2 from the germline V gene are MNHEY and SVGAGI. The CDR3 loop spans 14 amino acids. V dropped 5 bases and J dropped 0 bases, with 8 bases sitting between them. CDR3 bases: TGTGCCAGCAGTATTCAATTCTCTGGAAACACCATATATTTT. Translation gives CASSIQFSGNTIYF.

The V and J genes are TRBV7-9 and TRBJ1-6, with D possibly TRBD1 on 5 matching bases. The V end was cut by 2 bases, the J end by 6 bases, with 17 bases between. Germline loops: CDR1 SEHNR, CDR2 FQNEAQ (reference sequence). CDR3 length equals 17 residues. CDR3 sequence reads: CASSLPTGTGSNSPLHF. The CDR3 DNA reads TGTGCCAGCAGCTTACCCACAGGTACAGGAAGTAATTCACCCCTCCACTTT.